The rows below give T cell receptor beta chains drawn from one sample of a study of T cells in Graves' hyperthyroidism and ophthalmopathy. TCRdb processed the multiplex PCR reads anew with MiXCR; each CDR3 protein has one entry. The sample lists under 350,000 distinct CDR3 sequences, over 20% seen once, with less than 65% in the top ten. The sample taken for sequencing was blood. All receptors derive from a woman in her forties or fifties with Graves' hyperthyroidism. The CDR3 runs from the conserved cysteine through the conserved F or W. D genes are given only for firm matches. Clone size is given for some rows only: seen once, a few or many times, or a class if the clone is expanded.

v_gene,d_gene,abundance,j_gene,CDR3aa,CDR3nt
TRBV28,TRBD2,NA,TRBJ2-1,CASSFTSGGAHEQFF,TGTGCCAGCAGTTTCACTAGCGGGGGGGCCCATGAGCAGTTCTTC
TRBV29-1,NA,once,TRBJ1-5,CSVGSYSNQPQHF,TGCAGCGTCGGATCTTATAGCAATCAGCCCCAGCATTTT
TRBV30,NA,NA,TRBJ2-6,CAWGANVLTF,TGTGCCTGGGGGGCCAACGTCCTGACTTTC
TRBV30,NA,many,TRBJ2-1,CAWSLGNEQFF,TGTGCCTGGAGTTTAGGGAATGAGCAGTTCTTC
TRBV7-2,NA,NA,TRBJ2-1,CASSLGGWYYNEQFF,TGTGCCAGCAGCTTAGGCGGATGGTACTACAATGAGCAGTTCTTC
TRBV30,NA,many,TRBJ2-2,CAWSVLAPGELFF,TGTGCCTGGAGTGTACTAGCCCCCGGGGAGCTGTTTTTT
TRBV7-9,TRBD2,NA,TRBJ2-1,CASSIKSGGAYNEQFF,TGTGCCAGCAGCATTAAGAGCGGGGGGGCTTACAATGAGCAGTTCTTC
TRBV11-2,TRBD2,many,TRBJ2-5,CASSFARGTSGRTQYF,TGTGCCAGCAGCTTCGCCAGGGGGACTAGCGGGAGAACCCAGTACTTC
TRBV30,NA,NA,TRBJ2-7,CAWQVGTEQYF,TGTGCCTGGCAGGTAGGGACCGAGCAGTACTTC
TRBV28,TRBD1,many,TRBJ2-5,CASSRRDRGNVKTQYF,TGTGCCAGCAGTCGGCGGGACAGGGGAAACGTAAAGACCCAGTACTTC
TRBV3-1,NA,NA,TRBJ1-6,CASTNRAVNSPLHF,TGTGCCAGCACCAACAGGGCCGTAAATTCACCCCTCCACTTT
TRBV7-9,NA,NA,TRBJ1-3,CASSPGADSGNTIYF,TGTGCCAGCAGCCCAGGGGCAGACTCTGGAAACACCATATATTTT
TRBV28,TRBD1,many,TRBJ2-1,CASRSFDRVYNEQFF,TGTGCCAGCAGAAGCTTCGACAGGGTCTACAATGAGCAGTTCTTC
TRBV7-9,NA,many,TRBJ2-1,CASSYPGHGEQFF,TGTGCCAGCAGCTATCCGGGACATGGGGAGCAGTTCTTC
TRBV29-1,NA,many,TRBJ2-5,CSVVEGRETQYF,TGCAGCGTTGTCGAAGGGCGGGAGACCCAGTACTTC
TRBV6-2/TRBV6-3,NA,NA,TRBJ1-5,CASSRLGVRDQPQHF,TGTGCCAGCAGCCGATTAGGGGTCCGGGATCAGCCCCAGCATTTT
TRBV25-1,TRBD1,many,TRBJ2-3,CASSELYRGPTDTQYF,TGTGCCAGCAGTGAATTGTACAGGGGGCCTACAGATACGCAGTATTTT
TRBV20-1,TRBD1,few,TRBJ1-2,CSARALLGQEKDYTF,TGCAGTGCTAGAGCACTACTAGGACAGGAAAAGGACTACACCTTC
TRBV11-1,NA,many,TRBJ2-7,CASSLGPTRLSEQYF,TGTGCCAGCAGCTTAGGTCCCACTAGATTGAGCGAGCAGTACTTC
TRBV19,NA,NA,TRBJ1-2,CASSILQPNYGYTF,TGTGCCAGTAGTATATTACAGCCGAACTATGGCTACACCTTC
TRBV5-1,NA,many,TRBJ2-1,CASSRDPPSSYNEQFF,TGCGCCAGCAGCAGGGACCCACCGAGCTCCTACAATGAGCAGTTCTTC
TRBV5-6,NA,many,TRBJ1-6,CASSFGTGDSPLHF,TGTGCCAGCAGCTTCGGGACTGGTGATTCACCCCTCCACTTT
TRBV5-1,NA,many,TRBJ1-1,CASRLDRNTEAFF,TGCGCCAGCAGGTTAGACAGGAACACTGAAGCTTTCTTT
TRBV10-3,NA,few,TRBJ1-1,CAIRQGSGTEAFF,TGTGCCATCAGGCAGGGGAGTGGAACTGAAGCTTTCTTT
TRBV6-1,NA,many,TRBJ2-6,CASSEALSGGVTSGANVLTF,TGTGCCAGCAGTGAAGCTCTCTCCGGCGGGGTAACCTCTGGGGCCAACGTCCTGACTTTC
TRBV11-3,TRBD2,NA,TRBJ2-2,CASSAWDLAGGRTGVLFF,TGTGCCAGCAGCGCGTGGGATCTAGCGGGAGGGAGAACCGGGGTGCTGTTTTTT
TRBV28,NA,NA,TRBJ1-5,CASSSPEGVVNNQPQHF,TGTGCCAGCAGTTCCCCGGAAGGGGTTGTGAACAATCAGCCCCAGCATTTT
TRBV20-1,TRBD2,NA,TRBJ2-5,CSAVDWLAGGVALETQYF,TGCAGTGCTGTGGATTGGCTAGCGGGGGGGGTCGCGCTAGAGACCCAGTACTTC
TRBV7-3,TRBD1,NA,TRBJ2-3,CASSSGQGENTQYF,TGTGCCAGCAGCTCGGGACAGGGGGAGAATACGCAGTATTTT
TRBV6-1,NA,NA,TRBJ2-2,CASSGVAGELFF,TGTGCCAGCAGTGGGGTCGCCGGGGAGCTGTTTTTT
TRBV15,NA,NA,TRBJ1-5,CATSIDYRDNQPQHF,TGTGCCACCAGCATCGATTACAGGGACAATCAGCCCCAGCATTTT
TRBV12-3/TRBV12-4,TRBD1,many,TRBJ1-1,CASRPQGAVWGTEAFF,TGTGCCAGCAGACCACAGGGGGCGGTTTGGGGCACTGAAGCTTTCTTT
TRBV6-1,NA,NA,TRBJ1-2,CASSDGLQFYGYTF,TGTGCCAGCAGTGACGGTTTACAGTTCTATGGCTACACCTTC
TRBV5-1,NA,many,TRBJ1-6,CASSLDPMGYPNSPLHF,TGCGCCAGCAGCTTGGATCCTATGGGGTACCCGAATTCACCCCTCCACTTT
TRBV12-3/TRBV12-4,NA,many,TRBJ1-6,CASSNARGAGSPLHF,TGTGCCAGCAGTAATGCCAGAGGGGCCGGATCACCCCTCCACTTT
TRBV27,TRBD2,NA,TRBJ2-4,CASSLTSGLAGRAKNIQYF,TGTGCCAGCAGCCTAACCTCAGGACTAGCGGGGAGAGCCAAAAACATTCAGTACTTC
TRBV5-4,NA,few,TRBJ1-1,CASSLEMRRMNTEAFF,TGTGCCAGCAGCTTGGAGATGCGGAGGATGAACACTGAAGCTTTCTTT
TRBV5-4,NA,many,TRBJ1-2,CASSLDGRVYGYTF,TGTGCCAGCAGCTTGGACGGCAGGGTGTATGGCTACACCTTC
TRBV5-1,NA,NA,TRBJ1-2,CASKILGGLNYGYTF,TGCGCCAGCAAAATCCTGGGCGGACTTAACTATGGCTACACCTTC
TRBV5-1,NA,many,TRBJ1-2,CASSLGVTNGYTF,TGCGCCAGCAGCTTGGGGGTGACCAACGGCTACACCTTC
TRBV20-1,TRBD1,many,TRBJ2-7,CSASDRADYEQYF,TGCAGTGCCTCCGACAGGGCCGACTACGAGCAGTACTTC
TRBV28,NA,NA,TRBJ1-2,CANSKGFSVGYTF,TGTGCCAACAGCAAAGGGTTTTCCGTTGGCTACACCTTC
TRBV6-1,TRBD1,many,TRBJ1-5,CASSGTGGDRSQHF,TGTGCCAGCAGTGGGACAGGGGGCGACCGGTCCCAGCATTTT
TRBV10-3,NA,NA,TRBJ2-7,CASRPGAGITYEQYF,TGTGCCTCCAGGCCAGGGGCAGGGATTACCTACGAGCAGTACTTC
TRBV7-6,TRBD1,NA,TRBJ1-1,CASSRQGDNTEAFF,TGTGCCAGCAGCCGACAGGGGGACAACACTGAAGCTTTCTTT
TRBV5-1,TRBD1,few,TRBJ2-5,CASRRDRGPRETQYF,TGCGCCAGCAGAAGGGACAGGGGGCCTCGAGAGACCCAGTACTTC
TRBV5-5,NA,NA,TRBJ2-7,CASSPDEGAGEQYF,TGTGCCAGCAGCCCTGATGAGGGGGCGGGGGAGCAGTACTTC
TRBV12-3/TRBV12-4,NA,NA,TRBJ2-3,CASRTSTNTDTQYF,TGTGCCAGCAGAACCAGTACTAACACAGATACGCAGTATTTT
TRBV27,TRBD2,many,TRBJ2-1,CASSLSTSGRGEQFF,TGTGCCAGCAGTTTGAGTACTAGCGGGAGAGGTGAGCAGTTCTTC
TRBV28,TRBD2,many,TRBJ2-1,CATEGAGQLVEQFF,TGTGCCACCGAGGGAGCGGGGCAACTGGTTGAGCAGTTCTTC
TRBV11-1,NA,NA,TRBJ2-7,CASSSSVEQYF,TGTGCCAGCAGCTCTTCCGTCGAGCAGTACTTC
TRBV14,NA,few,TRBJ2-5,CASSQELGTQETQYF,TGTGCCAGCAGCCAAGAACTAGGTACCCAAGAGACCCAGTACTTC
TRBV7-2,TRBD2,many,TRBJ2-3,CASSLALTSGGDTQYF,TGTGCCAGCAGCTTAGCTTTAACTAGCGGGGGAGATACGCAGTATTTT
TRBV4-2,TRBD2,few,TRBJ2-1,CASSQVQTSGNNEQFF,TGTGCCAGCAGCCAAGTGCAGACTAGCGGGAACAATGAGCAGTTCTTC
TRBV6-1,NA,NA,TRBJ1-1,CANAETENTEAFF,TGTGCCAACGCTGAGACGGAGAACACTGAAGCTTTCTTT
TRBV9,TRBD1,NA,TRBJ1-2,CASSRQGPRGYGYTF,TGTGCCAGCAGCAGACAGGGGCCCCGGGGCTATGGCTACACCTTC
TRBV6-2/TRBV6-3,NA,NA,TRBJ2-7,CASRTRDRERYEQYF,TGTGCCAGCAGAACCCGGGACCGGGAGAGGTACGAGCAGTACTTC
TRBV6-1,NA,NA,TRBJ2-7,CASSYASPWAMLNEQYF,TGTGCCAGCAGTTACGCGTCCCCGTGGGCAATGCTCAACGAGCAGTACTTC
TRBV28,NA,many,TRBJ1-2,CASSLEREANYGYTF,TGTGCCAGCAGTTTAGAGAGGGAGGCCAACTATGGCTACACCTTC